These T cell receptor beta chains were read from a single sample in a study of blood T cell repertoires in COVID-19. Only in-frame clones appear in the TCRdb table, and some are missing; sequencing was by immunoSEQ multiplex PCR. This sample has 200,000 to 250,000 clones; approximately 90% occur once, and the top ten carry 3% to 4.5%. The material sequenced was PBMCs or T cells enriched from blood (not recorded which). These receptors came from a woman aged 40 to 49 with acute COVID-19. Each CDR3 is given with its conserved first and last residue. A D gene is named only where the DNA matches it firmly. The size field is filled for only some rows; it gives once, few, many or a size class.

d_gene	len	v_gene	j_gene	abundance	CDR3aa	CDR3nt
-	14	TRBV11-1	TRBJ2-1	few	CASSLEGQDNEQFF	TGTGCCAGCAGCTTAGAGGGGCAGGACAATGAGCAGTTCTTC
TRBD2	16	TRBV4-1	TRBJ2-1	-	CASSSRASGGANEQFF	TGCGCCAGCAGCTCAAGAGCAAGCGGGGGGGCGAATGAGCAGTTCTTC
-	16	TRBV19	TRBJ1-2	few	CASSLLDLTHPYGYTF	TGTGCCAGTAGCCTCCTAGACTTGACGCATCCCTATGGCTACACCTTC
-	11	TRBV19	TRBJ1-1	-	CATLDSTEAFF	TGTGCCACGTTAGACAGCACTGAAGCTTTCTTT
TRBD1	15	TRBV4-2	TRBJ1-1	-	CATKLTVTGGTEAFF	TGTGCCACCAAACTGACCGTGACAGGGGGCACTGAAGCTTTCTTT
-	16	TRBV18	TRBJ1-2	-	CASSRDYGDLNYGYTF	TGTGCCAGCTCACGAGATTACGGGGATCTTAACTATGGCTACACCTTC
-	13	TRBV9	TRBJ1-1	-	CASSVNRQTEAFF	TGTGCCAGCAGCGTAAACAGACAGACTGAAGCTTTCTTT
TRBD1	17	TRBV5-1	TRBJ2-1	-	CASSLRTGVGYYNEQFF	TGCGCCAGCAGCTTGCGGACAGGGGTCGGATACTACAATGAGCAGTTCTTC
-	19	TRBV18	TRBJ1-2	few	CASSTTRSQSRDSNYGYTF	TGTGCCAGCTCAACAACAAGGTCCCAATCCAGGGATTCTAACTATGGCTACACCTTC
-	13	TRBV9	TRBJ2-7	once	CASSGDISYEQYF	TGTGCCAGCAGCGGGGACATATCCTACGAGCAGTACTTC
-	15	TRBV30	TRBJ1-5	once	CAWSRVGGLHQPQHF	TGTGCCTGGAGTAGGGTGGGAGGGCTCCATCAGCCCCAGCATTTT
-	12	TRBV6-5	TRBJ2-7	-	CASSYDTYEQYF	TGTGCCAGCAGTTACGACACCTACGAGCAGTACTTC
TRBD1	14	TRBV19	TRBJ1-1	-	CASSRGQSNTEAFF	TGTGCCAGTAGTAGGGGACAGTCGAACACTGAAGCTTTCTTT
-	16	TRBV12-5	TRBJ2-2	-	CASGAPTLGGTGELFF	TGTGCTAGTGGTGCCCCGACTCTAGGCGGAACCGGGGAGCTGTTTTTT
-	16	TRBV4-1	TRBJ1-3	-	CASSHRADSGGNTIYF	TGCGCCAGCAGCCACCGAGCGGACAGTGGGGGAAACACCATATATTTT
-	17	TRBV7-6	TRBJ1-1	-	CASSPRQISDMNTEAFF	TGTGCCAGCAGCCCAAGACAGATATCAGACATGAACACTGAAGCTTTCTTT
-	13	TRBV11-2	TRBJ1-1	-	CASSFEMNTEAFF	TGTGCCAGCAGCTTCGAGATGAACACTGAAGCTTTCTTT
TRBD2	14	TRBV18	TRBJ2-7	-	CASSPSGAAYEQYF	TGTGCCAGCTCTCCGAGCGGGGCTGCCTACGAGCAGTACTTC
TRBD1	14	TRBV6-2/TRBV6-3	TRBJ2-7	-	CASSVRGQTYEQYF	TGTGCCAGCAGTGTCCGGGGACAGACCTACGAGCAGTACTTC
-	14	TRBV18	TRBJ1-2	-	CASSPATDLYGYTF	TGTGCCAGCTCACCAGCAACAGACCTATATGGCTACACCTTC
TRBD1	18	TRBV10-3	TRBJ1-5	-	CAISESRTGEVGNQPQHF	TGTGCCATCAGTGAGTCGAGGACAGGGGAGGTGGGCAATCAGCCCCAGCATTTT
-	13	TRBV29-1	TRBJ2-1	-	CSVEMQGYNEQFF	TGCAGCGTTGAAATGCAGGGCTACAATGAGCAGTTCTTC
-	17	TRBV4-1	TRBJ1-6	-	CASSPQAENRPNSPLHF	TGCGCCAGCAGCCCCCAGGCGGAAAACAGGCCTAATTCACCCCTCCACTTT
TRBD1	15	TRBV19	TRBJ2-2	-	CASRRTGDGTGELFF	TGTGCCAGTAGAAGAACAGGGGATGGAACCGGGGAGCTGTTTTTT
TRBD1	13	TRBV19	TRBJ1-1	-	CASTPTGGTEAFF	TGTGCCAGTACACCAACAGGGGGCACTGAAGCTTTCTTT
-	15	TRBV27	TRBJ1-2	-	CASSLSSQGGRGYTF	TGTGCCAGCAGTTTATCGTCGCAGGGTGGACGAGGCTACACCTTC
TRBD1	16	TRBV5-6	TRBJ1-1	few	CASSTRGGTGGTEAFF	TGTGCCAGCAGCACGCGCGGGGGGACAGGGGGCACTGAAGCTTTCTTT
-	14	TRBV7-9	TRBJ1-2	-	CASSIGTGQRGYTF	TGTGCCAGCAGCATCGGGACCGGACAGCGCGGCTACACCTTC